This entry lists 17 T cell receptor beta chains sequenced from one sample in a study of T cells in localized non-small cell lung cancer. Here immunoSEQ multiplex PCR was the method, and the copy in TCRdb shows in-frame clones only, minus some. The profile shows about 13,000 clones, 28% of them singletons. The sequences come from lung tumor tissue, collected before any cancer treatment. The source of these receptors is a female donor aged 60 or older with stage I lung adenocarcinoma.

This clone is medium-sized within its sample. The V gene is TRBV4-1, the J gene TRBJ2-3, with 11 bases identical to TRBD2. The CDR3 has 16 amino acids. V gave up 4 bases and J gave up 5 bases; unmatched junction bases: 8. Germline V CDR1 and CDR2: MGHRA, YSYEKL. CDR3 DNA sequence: TGCGCCAGCAGCCGAGAGACTAGCGGGGTAAGAGATACGCAGTATTTT. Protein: CASSRETSGVRDTQYF.

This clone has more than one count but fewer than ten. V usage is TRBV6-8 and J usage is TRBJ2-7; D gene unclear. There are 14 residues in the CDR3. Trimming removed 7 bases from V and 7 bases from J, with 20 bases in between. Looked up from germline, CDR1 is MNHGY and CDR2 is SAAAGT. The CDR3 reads CASKGQYGQDEQYF. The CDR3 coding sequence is TGTGCCAGCAAAGGGCAGTATGGCCAGGATGAGCAGTACTTC.

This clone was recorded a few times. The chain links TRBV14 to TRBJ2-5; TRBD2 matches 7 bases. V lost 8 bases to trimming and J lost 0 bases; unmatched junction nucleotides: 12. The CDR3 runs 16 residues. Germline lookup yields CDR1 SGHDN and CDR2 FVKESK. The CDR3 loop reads CASARSGWNYQETQYF. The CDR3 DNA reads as TGTGCCAGCGCTCGTAGCGGGTGGAACTACCAAGAGACCCAGTACTTC.

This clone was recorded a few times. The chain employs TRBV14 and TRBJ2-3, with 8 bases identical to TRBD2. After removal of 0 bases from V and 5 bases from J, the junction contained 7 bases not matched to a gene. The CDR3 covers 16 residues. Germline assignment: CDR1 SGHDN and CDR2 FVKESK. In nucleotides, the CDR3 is TGTGCCAGCAGCCAAGAATGGCGGGGGGAATTAGATACGCAGTATTTT. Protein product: CASSQEWRGELDTQYF. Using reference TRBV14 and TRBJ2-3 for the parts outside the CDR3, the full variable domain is EAGVTQFPSHSVIEKGQTVTLRCDPISGHDNLYWYRRVMGKEIKFLLHFVKESKQDESGMPNNRFLAERTGGTYSTLKVQPAELEDSGVYFCASSQEWRGELDTQYFGPGTRLTVL.

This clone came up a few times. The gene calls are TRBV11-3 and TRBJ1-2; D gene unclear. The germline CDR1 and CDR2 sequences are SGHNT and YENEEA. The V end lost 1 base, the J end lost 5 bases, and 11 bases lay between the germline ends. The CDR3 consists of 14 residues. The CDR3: CASSLGVLGYGYTF. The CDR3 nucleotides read TGTGCCAGCAGCTTAGGGGTCTTGGGGTATGGCTACACCTTC.

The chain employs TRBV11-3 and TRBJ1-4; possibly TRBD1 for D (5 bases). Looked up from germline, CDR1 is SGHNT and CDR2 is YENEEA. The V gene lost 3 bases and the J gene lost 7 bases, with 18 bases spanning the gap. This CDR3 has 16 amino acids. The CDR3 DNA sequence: TGTGCCAGCAGCTTGTCCGGAGGGGCGGGAGGTGAAAAACTGTTTTTT. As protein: CASSLSGGAGGEKLFF.

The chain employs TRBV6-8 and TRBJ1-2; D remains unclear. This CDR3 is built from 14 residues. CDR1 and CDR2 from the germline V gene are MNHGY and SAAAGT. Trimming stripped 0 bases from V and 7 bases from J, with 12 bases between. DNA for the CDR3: TGTGCCAGCAGTTACTCGAAGGGCAATAGTGGCTACACCTTC. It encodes CASSYSKGNSGYTF.

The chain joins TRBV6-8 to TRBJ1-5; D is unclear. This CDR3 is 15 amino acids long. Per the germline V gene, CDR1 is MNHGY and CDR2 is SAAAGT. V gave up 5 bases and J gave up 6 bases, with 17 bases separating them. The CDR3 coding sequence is TGTGCCAGCAGTCCCCCGCCCCAGAAGGGTCAGCCCCAGCATTTT. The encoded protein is CASSPPPQKGQPQHF.

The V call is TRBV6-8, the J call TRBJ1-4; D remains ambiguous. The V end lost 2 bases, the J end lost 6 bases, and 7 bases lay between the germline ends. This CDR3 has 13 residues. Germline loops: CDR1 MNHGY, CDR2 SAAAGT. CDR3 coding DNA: TGTGCCAGCAGTTACGATCGCTATGAAAAACTGTTTTTT. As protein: CASSYDRYEKLFF.

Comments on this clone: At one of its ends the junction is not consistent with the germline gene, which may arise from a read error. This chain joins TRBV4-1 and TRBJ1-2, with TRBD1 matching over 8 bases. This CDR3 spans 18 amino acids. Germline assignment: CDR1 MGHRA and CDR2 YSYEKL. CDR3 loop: CASSLRQTGTGAADGYTF. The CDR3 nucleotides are TGCGCCAGCAGCCTAAGGCAGACCGGGACAGGTGCGGCAGATGGCTACACCTTT.

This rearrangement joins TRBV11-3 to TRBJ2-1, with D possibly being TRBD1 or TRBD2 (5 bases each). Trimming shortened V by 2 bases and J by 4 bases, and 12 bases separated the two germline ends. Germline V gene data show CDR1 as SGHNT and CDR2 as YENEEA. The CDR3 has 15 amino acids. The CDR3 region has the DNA TGTGCCAGCAGCTTATCATCGGGGCTATACAATGAGCAGTTCTTC. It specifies CASSLSSGLYNEQFF.

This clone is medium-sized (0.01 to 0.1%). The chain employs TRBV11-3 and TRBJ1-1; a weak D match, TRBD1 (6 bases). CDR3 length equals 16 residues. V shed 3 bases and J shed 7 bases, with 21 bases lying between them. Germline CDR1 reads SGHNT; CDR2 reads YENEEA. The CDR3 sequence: CASSFPPTATGVEAFF. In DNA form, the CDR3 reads TGTGCCAGCAGCTTTCCCCCCACGGCGACAGGCGTTGAAGCTTTCTTT.

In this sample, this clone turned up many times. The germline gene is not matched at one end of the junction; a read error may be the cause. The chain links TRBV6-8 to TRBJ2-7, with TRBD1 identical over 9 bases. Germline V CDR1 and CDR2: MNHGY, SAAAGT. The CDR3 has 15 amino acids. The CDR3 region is CASSDSRQGAYEQYF. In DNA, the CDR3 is TGTGCCAGCAGTGACTCTCGACAGGGGGCCTACGAGCAGTACTTC.

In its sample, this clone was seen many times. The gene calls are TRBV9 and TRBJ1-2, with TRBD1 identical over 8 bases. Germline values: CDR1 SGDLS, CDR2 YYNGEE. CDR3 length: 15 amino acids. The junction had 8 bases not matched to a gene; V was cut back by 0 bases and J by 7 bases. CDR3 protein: CASSVDPAGGFGYTF. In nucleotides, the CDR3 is TGTGCCAGCAGCGTAGATCCGGCAGGGGGCTTTGGCTACACCTTC.

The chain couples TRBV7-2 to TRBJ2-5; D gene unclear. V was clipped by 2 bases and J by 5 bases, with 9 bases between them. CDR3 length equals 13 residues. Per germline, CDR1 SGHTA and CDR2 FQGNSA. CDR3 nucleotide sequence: TGTGCCAGCAGCTTAAGAACAATCGAGACCCAGTACTTC. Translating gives CASSLRTIETQYF.

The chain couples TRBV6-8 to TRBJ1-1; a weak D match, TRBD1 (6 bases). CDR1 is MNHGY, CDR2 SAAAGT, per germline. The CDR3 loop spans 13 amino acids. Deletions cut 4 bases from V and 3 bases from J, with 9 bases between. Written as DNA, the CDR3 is TGTGCCAGCAGTTTTCGGACAGACACTGAAGCTTTCTTT. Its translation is CASSFRTDTEAFF.

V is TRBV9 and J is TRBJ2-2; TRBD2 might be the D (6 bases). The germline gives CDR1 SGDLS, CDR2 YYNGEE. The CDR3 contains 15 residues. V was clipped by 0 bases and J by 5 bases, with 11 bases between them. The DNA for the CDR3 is TGTGCCAGCAGCGTAGGCGGGGCCAGGACCGGGGAGCTGTTTTTT. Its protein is CASSVGGARTGELFF.